The rows below give T cell receptor beta chains drawn from one sample of a study of regulatory and conventional T cells in RAG deficiency. The data were produced by immunoSEQ multiplex PCR, yet TCRdb's version contains in-frame clones alone and is incomplete. The sample records 24,000 or so clones, around 94% being singletons. This sample also appeared in a second study, on regulatory T cells.

The specimen sequenced was CD4+ T cells sorted from blood. These receptors all come from a human donor in good health. The CDR3 runs from the conserved cysteine through the conserved F or W. D genes are given only for firm matches. Size values are once, few and many counts, or a class for expanded clones, and some rows have none.

J gene | V gene | clone size | D gene | CDR3 protein | CDR3 DNA
TRBJ2-7 | TRBV6-5 | . | . | CASSPGHPYEQYF | TGTGCCAGCAGTCCGGGACACCCCTACGAGCAGTACTTC
TRBJ2-3 | TRBV5-5 | . | TRBD1 | CASSRDSSTDTQYF | TGTGCCAGCAGCAGGGACAGCAGCACAGATACGCAGTATTTT
TRBJ1-5 | TRBV6-1 | few | . | CASALQFSNQPQHF | TGTGCCAGCGCCTTGCAGTTTAGCAATCAGCCCCAGCATTTT
TRBJ2-3 | TRBV2 | . | TRBD1 | CASSWTGGTDTQYF | TGTGCCAGCAGTTGGACAGGGGGCACAGATACGCAGTATTTT
TRBJ2-1 | TRBV7-6 | once | TRBD2 | CASSLDASGSPNEQFF | TGTGCCAGCAGCTTAGATGCTAGCGGGAGCCCCAATGAGCAGTTCTTC
TRBJ1-5 | TRBV6-1 | . | . | CASSGRSNQPQHF | TGTGCCAGCAGTGGCCGGAGCAATCAGCCCCAGCATTTT
TRBJ1-1 | TRBV19 | . | . | CASIDEGNTEAFF | TGTGCCAGTATTGATGAGGGGAACACTGAAGCTTTCTTT
TRBJ2-1 | TRBV7-9 | . | . | CASSKLGSSYNEQFF | TGTGCCAGCAGCAAACTAGGGAGCTCCTACAATGAGCAGTTCTTC
TRBJ1-1 | TRBV7-9 | once | . | CASSFGQGGEAFF | TGTGCCAGCAGCTTTGGGCAGGGAGGTGAAGCTTTCTTT
TRBJ1-2 | TRBV29-1 | few | . | CSVFAGTSNYGYTF | TGCAGCGTTTTTGCCGGGACTTCCAACTATGGCTACACCTTC
TRBJ2-1 | TRBV14 | . | . | CASSPAVHNEQFF | TGTGCCAGCAGCCCTGCCGTACACAATGAGCAGTTCTTC
TRBJ2-3 | TRBV7-8 | . | TRBD2 | CASSFWTSGSLNTQYF | TGTGCCAGCAGCTTCTGGACTAGCGGGAGTCTCAATACGCAGTATTTT
TRBJ2-1 | TRBV19 | . | TRBD1 | CASSKQGASYNEQFF | TGTGCCAGTAGTAAACAGGGGGCATCCTACAATGAGCAGTTCTTC
TRBJ2-3 | TRBV5-4 | . | . | CASSLDISSTDTQYF | TGTGCCAGCAGCTTGGACATTTCTAGCACAGATACGCAGTATTTT
TRBJ2-5 | TRBV9 | once | TRBD2 | CASSVAGGPQETQYF | TGTGCCAGCAGCGTAGCGGGGGGGCCCCAAGAGACCCAGTACTTC
TRBJ1-1 | TRBV11-1 | . | TRBD1 | CASSVDRGSTEAFF | TGTGCCAGCAGCGTCGACAGGGGTTCAACTGAAGCTTTCTTT
TRBJ2-7 | TRBV6-1 | . | . | CASSDAGTTYEQYF | TGTGCCAGCAGTGATGCGGGGACAACCTACGAGCAGTACTTC
TRBJ1-1 | TRBV18 | . | . | CASSPPENTEAFF | TGTGCCAGCTCACCACCGGAGAACACTGAAGCTTTCTTT
TRBJ1-2 | TRBV7-9 | . | . | CASSLSSNYGYTF | TGTGCCAGCAGCTTAAGCAGTAACTATGGCTACACCTTC
TRBJ2-5 | TRBV5-4 | . | TRBD2 | CASSLVTGGGAAETQYF | TGTGCCAGCAGCTTAGTAACTGGCGGGGGGGCGGCAGAGACCCAGTACTTC